The 13 T cell receptor beta chains below come from one sample, sequenced in a study of blood T cell repertoires in COVID-19 (dated by TCRdb to 2018 to 2021). The protocol used for the library was the immunoSEQ multiplex PCR assay. TCRdb mirrors the immuneACCESS table, restricted to in-frame sequences. Some clones are absent from its copies; in checked studies, under half trace to an unresolved V gene, and the reason for the others is unknown. The sample table holds about 60,000 clones, of which roughly 80% were seen once. Of the sample, about 10% falls within the top ten clones. Sequencing input: peripheral blood. These receptors were obtained from a man aged 50 or older with COVID-19, enrolled during active disease.

The V call is TRBV5-1, the J call TRBJ1-2, with 12 bases identical to TRBD1. Losses at the gene ends were 0 bases for V and 8 bases for J; bases not matched to a gene: 5. The CDR3 runs to 15 residues. Germline lookup yields CDR1 SGHRS and CDR2 YFSETQ. The CDR3 nucleotides read TGCGCCAGCAGCTTGGAGGGACAGGGGGCGCGGGGCTACACCTTC. This encodes CASSLEGQGARGYTF.

V usage is TRBV28 and J usage is TRBJ2-5; 8 nucleotides line up with TRBD1. The V gene's germline CDR1 is MDHEN and CDR2 SYDVKM. Trimming took 2 bases from V and 5 from J; bases not matched to a gene: 7. The CDR3 is 15 amino acids. Written as DNA, the CDR3 is TGTGCCAGCAGTTTAGAGCAGGGGGCGGGGGAGACCCAGTACTTC. It specifies CASSLEQGAGETQYF.

V is TRBV7-2 and J is TRBJ2-1, with 11 nucleotides matching TRBD2. This CDR3 is 15 amino acids long. After removal of 3 bases from V and 7 bases from J, the junction contained 5 bases not matched to a gene. Germline V gene data show CDR1 as SGHTA and CDR2 as FQGNSA. CDR3 amino acids: CASSLMASGRNEQFF. In nucleotides, the CDR3 is TGTGCCAGCAGCTTGATGGCTAGCGGGAGGAATGAGCAGTTCTTC.

V is TRBV5-1 and J is TRBJ1-2; 10 nucleotides match TRBD1. Trimming at V came to 2 bases and at J to 6 bases, leaving 1 base not matched to a gene. CDR1 and CDR2 (germline): SGHRS, YFSETQ. The CDR3 is 13 amino acids. CDR3 nucleotides: TGCGCCAGCAGCTTTGGACAGGGGGATGGCTACACCTTC. It codes for CASSFGQGDGYTF.

The DNA of the CDR3 is TGTGCCAGCAGCCCCTTTCGGACAGGGTCCGAGACCCAGTACTTC. Amino acid sequence: CASSPFRTGSETQYF. The J gene is TRBJ2-5, the V gene TRBV9, with 8 bases fitting TRBD1. Per the germline V gene, CDR1 is SGDLS and CDR2 is YYNGEE. V shed 4 bases and J 5 bases; nucleotides not matched to a gene: 10. CDR3 length: 15 residues.

J is TRBJ2-1 and V is TRBV6-5; TRBD1 matches at 7 bases. Germline values: CDR1 MNHEY, CDR2 SVGAGI. With V trimmed by 6 bases and J by 4 bases, 3 bases remained unmatched. This CDR3 has 13 amino acids. The DNA for the CDR3 is TGTGCCAGCAGAAGGGGACAGTACAATGAGCAGTTCTTC. It encodes CASRRGQYNEQFF.

The chain carries TRBV3-1 (or the pseudogene TRBV3-2) and TRBJ2-7; 7 positions agree with TRBD2. Germline CDR1 LGHDT, CDR2 YNNKEL (reference sequence). J lost 4 bases, V lost 0 bases, and 6 bases had no gene match. The CDR3 extends over 15 amino acids. CDR3 protein: CASSQEGGRTYEQYF. As DNA, the CDR3 is TGTGCCAGCAGCCAAGAAGGCGGGAGAACGTACGAGCAGTACTTC.

This chain joins TRBV5-1 and TRBJ2-6; D remains ambiguous. The germline V gene has CDR1 SGHRS and CDR2 YFSETQ. V dropped 0 bases and J dropped 0 bases, with 4 bases sitting between them. The CDR3 is made up of 15 amino acids. CDR3 sequence: CASSLAGSGANVLTF. The CDR3 coding sequence is TGCGCCAGCAGCTTGGCAGGCTCTGGGGCCAACGTCCTGACTTTC.

V is TRBV5-1 and J is TRBJ1-2; D gene ambiguous. Germline V lookup: CDR1 SGHRS, CDR2 YFSETQ. The ends were cut back, 4 bases at V and 0 bases at J, with 10 bases in the middle. The CDR3 runs 14 residues. In DNA form, the CDR3 reads TGCGCCAGCAGCAGAGAGGGTACTAACTATGGCTACACCTTC. Protein: CASSREGTNYGYTF.

The chain employs TRBV10-2 and TRBJ2-1; 7 nucleotides align to TRBD2. The CDR3 has 16 amino acids. The trim removed 7 bases at V and 6 bases at J, leaving 15 bases unmatched. Germline V gene sequence: CDR1 WSHSY, CDR2 SAAADI. CDR3 residues: CASTYPDWRESNEQFF. The CDR3 bases are TGCGCCAGCACTTACCCAGACTGGCGGGAGAGCAATGAGCAGTTCTTC.

The chain employs TRBV6-5 and TRBJ1-2; possible D gene TRBD1, 5 bases. V was cut by 6 bases and J by 7 bases, with 15 bases left in between. CDR3 length: 13 amino acids. Germline CDR1 is MNHEY and CDR2 is SVGAGI. The CDR3 spells CASSPRGASGYTF. The CDR3 DNA sequence: TGTGCCAGCAGCCCACGCGGGGCGTCTGGCTACACCTTC.

The rearrangement uses TRBV5-4 and TRBJ2-7; 11 bases fit TRBD1. CDR1 and CDR2 (germline): SGHNT, YYREEE (reference sequence). This CDR3 is 15 amino acids long. Germline trimming cut 0 bases from V and 4 bases from J; bases unmatched to any gene: 3. CDR3 in DNA: TGTGCCAGCAGCTTGGGGACAGGGGGCCAATACGAGCAGTACTTC. This encodes CASSLGTGGQYEQYF.

CDR3 in DNA: TGCGCCAGCACGATTGGCTTGGGCGGGAGCGGGGCAGATACGCAGTATTTT. Translation: CASTIGLGGSGADTQYF. This sequence joins TRBV5-1 and TRBJ2-3, with 7 nucleotides matching TRBD2. Germline CDR1 is SGHRS and CDR2 is YFSETQ. After removal of 6 bases from V and 4 bases from J, the junction contained 17 bases not matched to a gene. The CDR3 is 17 residues long. The variable domain in full, completed from reference TRBV5-1 and TRBJ2-3, reads KAGVTQTPRYLIKTRGQQVTLSCSPISGHRSVSWYQQTPGQGLQFLFEYFSETQRNKGNFPGRFSGRQFSNSRSEMNVSTLELGDSALYLCASTIGLGGSGADTQYFGPGTRLTVL.